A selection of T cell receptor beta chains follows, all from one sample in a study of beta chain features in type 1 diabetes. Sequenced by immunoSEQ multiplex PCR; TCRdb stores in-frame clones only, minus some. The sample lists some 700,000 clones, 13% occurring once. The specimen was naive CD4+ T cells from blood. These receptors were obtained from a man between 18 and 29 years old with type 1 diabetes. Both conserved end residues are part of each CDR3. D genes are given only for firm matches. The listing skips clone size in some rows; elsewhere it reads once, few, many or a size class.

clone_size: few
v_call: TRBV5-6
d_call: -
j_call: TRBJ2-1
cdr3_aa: CASSLDLRDNEQFF
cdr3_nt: TGTGCCAGCAGCTTGGACCTGAGGGACAATGAGCAGTTCTTC

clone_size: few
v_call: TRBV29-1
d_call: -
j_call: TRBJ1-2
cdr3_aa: CSVAETATLNYGYTF
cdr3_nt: TGCAGCGTTGCGGAGACAGCGACACTTAACTATGGCTACACCTTC

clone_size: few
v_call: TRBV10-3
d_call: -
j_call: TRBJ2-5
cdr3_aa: CAIGSSQETQYF
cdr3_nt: TGTGCCATCGGGTCGAGCCAAGAGACCCAGTACTTC

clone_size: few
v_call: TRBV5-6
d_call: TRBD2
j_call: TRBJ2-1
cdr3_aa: CASSLGSGGHYNEQFF
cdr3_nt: TGTGCCAGCAGCTTGGGTAGCGGGGGCCATTACAATGAGCAGTTCTTC

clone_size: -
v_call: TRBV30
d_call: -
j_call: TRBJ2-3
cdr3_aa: CAWSAGASTDTQYF
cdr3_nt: TGTGCCTGGAGTGCAGGGGCTAGCACAGATACGCAGTATTTT

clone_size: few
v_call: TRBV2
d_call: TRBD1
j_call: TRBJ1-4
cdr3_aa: CATGTGVEKLFF
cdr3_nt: TGTGCCACCGGGACAGGGGTTGAAAAACTGTTTTTT

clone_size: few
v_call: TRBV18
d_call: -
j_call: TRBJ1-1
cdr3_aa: CASSPQGNTEAFF
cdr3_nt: TGTGCCAGCTCACCCCAGGGTAACACTGAAGCTTTCTTT

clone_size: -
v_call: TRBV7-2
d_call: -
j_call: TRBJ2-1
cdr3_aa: CASSRFYRGANEQFF
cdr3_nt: TGTGCCAGCAGCCGATTTTATCGGGGGGCTAATGAGCAGTTCTTC

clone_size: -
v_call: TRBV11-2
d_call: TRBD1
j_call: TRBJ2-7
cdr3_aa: CASSLRVGQGFMEYF
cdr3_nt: TGTGCCAGCAGCTTAAGGGTGGGACAGGGGTTCATGGAGTACTTC

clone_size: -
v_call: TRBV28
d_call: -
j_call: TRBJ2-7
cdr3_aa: CASSSWGDSSYEQYF
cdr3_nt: TGTGCCAGCAGCTCATGGGGGGATAGCTCCTACGAGCAGTACTTC

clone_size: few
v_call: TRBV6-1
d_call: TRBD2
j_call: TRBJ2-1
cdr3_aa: CASSVDGGALHSSYNEQFF
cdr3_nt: TGTGCCAGCAGTGTTGACGGGGGGGCCCTCCACAGCTCCTACAATGAGCAGTTCTTC

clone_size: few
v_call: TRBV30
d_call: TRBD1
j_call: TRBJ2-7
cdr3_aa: CAWKTGRSEQYF
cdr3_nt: TGTGCCTGGAAGACAGGGCGGAGTGAGCAGTACTTC

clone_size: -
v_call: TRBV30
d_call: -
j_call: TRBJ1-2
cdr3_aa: CAWSLEPPANYGYTF
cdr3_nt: TGTGCCTGGAGTCTCGAGCCGCCGGCTAACTATGGCTACACCTTC

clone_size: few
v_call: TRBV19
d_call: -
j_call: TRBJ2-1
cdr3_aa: CATRDRQLTLDEQFF
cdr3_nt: TGTGCCACCCGGGACCGACAATTAACCCTGGATGAGCAGTTCTTC

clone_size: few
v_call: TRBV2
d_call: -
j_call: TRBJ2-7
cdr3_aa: CASSEQTYEQYF
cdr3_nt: TGTGCCAGCAGTGAACAAACCTACGAGCAGTACTTC

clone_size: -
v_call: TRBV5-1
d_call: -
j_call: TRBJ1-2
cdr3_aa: CASSFGDWRDGYTF
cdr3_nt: TGCGCCAGCAGCTTCGGGGACTGGCGGGATGGCTACACCTTC

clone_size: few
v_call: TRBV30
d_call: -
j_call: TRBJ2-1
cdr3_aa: CAWDRDPSDEQFF
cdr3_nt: TGTGCCTGGGACCGGGACCCCAGCGATGAGCAGTTCTTC

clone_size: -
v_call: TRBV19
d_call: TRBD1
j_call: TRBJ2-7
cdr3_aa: CASSILGQGAYEQYF
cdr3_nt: TGTGCCAGTAGTATTTTGGGACAGGGCGCCTACGAGCAGTACTTC

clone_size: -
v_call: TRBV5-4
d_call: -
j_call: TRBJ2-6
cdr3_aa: CASSMGPDSGANVLTF
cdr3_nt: TGTGCCAGCAGCATGGGACCGGACTCTGGGGCCAACGTCCTGACTTTC

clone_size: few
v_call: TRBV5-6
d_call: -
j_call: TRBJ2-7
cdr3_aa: CASSFSVAGEQYF
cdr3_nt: TGTGCCAGCAGCTTCTCGGTGGCGGGCGAGCAGTACTTC

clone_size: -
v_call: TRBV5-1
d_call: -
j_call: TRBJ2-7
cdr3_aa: CASSLGTANEQYF
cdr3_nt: TGCGCCAGCAGCTTGGGGACGGCGAACGAGCAGTACTTC

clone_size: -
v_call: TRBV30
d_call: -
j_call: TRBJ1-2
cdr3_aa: CAWRGMEEGGYTF
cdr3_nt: TGTGCCTGGAGGGGGATGGAAGAGGGTGGCTACACCTTC

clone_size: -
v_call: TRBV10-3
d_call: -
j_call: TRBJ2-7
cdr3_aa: CAIRDGRIEQYF
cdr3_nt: TGTGCCATCAGGGACGGACGGATCGAGCAGTACTTC

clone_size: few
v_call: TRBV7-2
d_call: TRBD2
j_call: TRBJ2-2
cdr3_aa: CASSPGGSYTGELFF
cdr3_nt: TGTGCCAGCAGCCCGGGCGGGAGTTACACCGGGGAGCTGTTTTTT

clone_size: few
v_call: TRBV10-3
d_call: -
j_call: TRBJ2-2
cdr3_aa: CAISEPEERAYNGELFF
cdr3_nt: TGTGCCATCAGTGAGCCCGAAGAGCGGGCCTACAACGGGGAGCTGTTTTTT

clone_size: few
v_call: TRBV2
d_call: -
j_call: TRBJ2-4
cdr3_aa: CASTRRLEDIQYF
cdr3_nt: TGTGCCAGCACCCGACGTCTGGAGGACATTCAGTACTTC

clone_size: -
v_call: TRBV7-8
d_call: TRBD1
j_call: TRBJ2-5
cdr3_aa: CASSPGQGIETQYF
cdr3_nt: TGTGCCAGCAGCCCGGGACAGGGTATAGAGACCCAGTACTTC

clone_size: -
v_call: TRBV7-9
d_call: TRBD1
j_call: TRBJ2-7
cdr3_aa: CASSPPEGQGSYEQYF
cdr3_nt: TGTGCCAGCAGCCCTCCCGAAGGACAGGGGAGCTACGAGCAGTACTTC

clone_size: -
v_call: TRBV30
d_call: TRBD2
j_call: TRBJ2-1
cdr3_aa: CAWSAGGHNEQFF
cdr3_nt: TGTGCCTGGTCAGCGGGGGGCCACAATGAGCAGTTCTTC

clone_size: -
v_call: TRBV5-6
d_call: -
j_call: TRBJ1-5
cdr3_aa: CASSLGVSNQPQHF
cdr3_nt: TGTGCCAGCAGCTTGGGAGTTAGCAATCAGCCCCAGCATTTT

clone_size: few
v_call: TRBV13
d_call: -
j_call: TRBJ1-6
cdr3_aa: CASSSRGGNSPLHF
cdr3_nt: TGTGCCAGCAGCTCCCGGGGTGGGAATTCACCCCTCCACTTT

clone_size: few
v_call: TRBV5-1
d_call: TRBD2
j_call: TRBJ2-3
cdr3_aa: CASKVASGGPRLADTQYF
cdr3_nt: TGCGCCAGCAAGGTCGCTAGCGGGGGGCCGCGGCTGGCAGATACGCAGTATTTT

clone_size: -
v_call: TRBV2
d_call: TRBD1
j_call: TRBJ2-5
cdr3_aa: CASREPTGGKETQYF
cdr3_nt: TGTGCCAGCAGGGAGCCAACAGGGGGTAAAGAGACCCAGTACTTC

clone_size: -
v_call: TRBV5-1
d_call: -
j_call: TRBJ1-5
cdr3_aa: CASSLGSGGGNQPQHF
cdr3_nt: TGCGCCAGCAGCTTGGGGTCTGGGGGTGGCAATCAGCCCCAGCATTTT

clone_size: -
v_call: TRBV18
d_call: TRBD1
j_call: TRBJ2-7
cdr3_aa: CASSLEGQGVYEQYF
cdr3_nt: TGTGCCAGCTCACTGGAGGGACAGGGGGTCTACGAGCAGTACTTC

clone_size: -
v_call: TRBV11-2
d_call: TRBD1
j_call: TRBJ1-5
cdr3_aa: CASSFDRGLNQPQHF
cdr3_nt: TGTGCCAGCAGCTTCGACAGGGGGCTAAATCAGCCCCAGCATTTT

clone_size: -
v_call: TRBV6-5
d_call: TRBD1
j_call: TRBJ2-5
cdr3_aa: CASARARGQETQYF
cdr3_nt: TGTGCCAGCGCTCGGGCCAGGGGGCAGGAGACCCAGTACTTC

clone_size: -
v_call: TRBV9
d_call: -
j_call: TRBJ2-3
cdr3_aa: CASSVRRISTDTQYF
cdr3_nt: TGTGCCAGCAGCGTACGGCGGATTAGCACAGATACGCAGTATTTT

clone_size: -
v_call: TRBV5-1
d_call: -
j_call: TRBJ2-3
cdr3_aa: CASSFIGDWGDTQYF
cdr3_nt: TGCGCCAGCAGCTTCATCGGAGACTGGGGAGATACGCAGTATTTT

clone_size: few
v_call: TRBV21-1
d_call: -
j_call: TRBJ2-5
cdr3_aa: CASSKCFPGTTKETQYF
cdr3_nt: TGTGCCAGCAGCAAATGCTTCCCCGGGACTACCAAAGAGACCCAGTACTTC

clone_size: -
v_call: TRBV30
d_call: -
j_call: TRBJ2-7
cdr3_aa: CAWRASGKIREQYF
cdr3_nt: TGTGCCTGGAGGGCCAGCGGAAAAATACGAGAGCAGTACTTC

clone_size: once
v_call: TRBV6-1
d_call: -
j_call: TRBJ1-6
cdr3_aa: CASRMGSLLHF
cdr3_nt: TGTGCCAGCCGGATGGGTTCCCTCCTCCACTTT

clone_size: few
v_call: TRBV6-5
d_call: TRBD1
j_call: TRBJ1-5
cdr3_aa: CASSLGQGAGNQPQHF
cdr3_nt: TGTGCCAGCAGTTTGGGACAGGGGGCGGGCAATCAGCCCCAGCATTTT

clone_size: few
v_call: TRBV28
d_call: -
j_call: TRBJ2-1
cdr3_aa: CASSYTDNEQFF
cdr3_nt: TGTGCCAGCAGCTATACAGACAATGAGCAGTTCTTC

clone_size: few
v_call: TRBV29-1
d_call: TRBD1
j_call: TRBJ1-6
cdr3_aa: CSVLQGDFGSPLHF
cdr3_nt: TGCAGCGTACTACAGGGGGACTTCGGTTCACCCCTCCACTTT

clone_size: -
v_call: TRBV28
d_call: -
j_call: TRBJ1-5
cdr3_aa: CASKETHNQPQHF
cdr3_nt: TGTGCCAGCAAGGAGACACATAATCAGCCCCAGCATTTT

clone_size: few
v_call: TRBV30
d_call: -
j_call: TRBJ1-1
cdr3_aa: CASGSLYTEAFF
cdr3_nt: TGTGCCTCCGGGTCCCTTTACACTGAAGCTTTCTTT

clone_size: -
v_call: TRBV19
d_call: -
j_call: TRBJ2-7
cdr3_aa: CASSMGVGEQYF
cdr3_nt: TGTGCCAGTAGTATGGGGGTCGGCGAGCAGTACTTC

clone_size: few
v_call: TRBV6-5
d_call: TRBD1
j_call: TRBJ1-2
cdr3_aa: CASNEQGAGGYTF
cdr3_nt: TGTGCCAGCAACGAACAGGGGGCGGGTGGCTACACCTTC

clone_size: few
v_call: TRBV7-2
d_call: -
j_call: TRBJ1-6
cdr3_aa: CASSLALRGSLHF
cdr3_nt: TGTGCCAGCAGCTTAGCCCTGAGGGGTTCCCTCCACTTT

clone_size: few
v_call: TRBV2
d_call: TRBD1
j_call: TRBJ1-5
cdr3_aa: CASSALTGTGNQPQHF
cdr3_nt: TGTGCCAGCAGTGCCCTGACAGGGACGGGCAATCAGCCCCAGCATTTT

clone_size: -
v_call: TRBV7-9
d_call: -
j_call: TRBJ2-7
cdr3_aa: CASSLVPGTYEQYF
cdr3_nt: TGTGCCAGCAGCTTAGTTCCGGGCACCTACGAGCAGTACTTC

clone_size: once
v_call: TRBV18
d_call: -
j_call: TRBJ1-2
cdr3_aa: CASSPVNSDGYTF
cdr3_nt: TGTGCCAGCTCACCAGTGAATTCTGATGGCTACACCTTC

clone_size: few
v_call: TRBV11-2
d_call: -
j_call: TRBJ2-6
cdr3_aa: CASSLAGGANVLTF
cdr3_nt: TGTGCCAGCAGCTTAGCAGGTGGGGCCAACGTCCTGACTTTC